This entry lists 26 T cell receptor beta chains sequenced from one sample in a study of blood T cell repertoires in COVID-19. Generated by immunoSEQ multiplex PCR, the TCRdb table keeps only in-frame clones and is missing some. The sample yields about 58,000 clones, over 65% seen once. The sequencing sample was made of peripheral blood. These receptors were obtained from a man aged 40-50 years with active COVID-19.

The chain is built from TRBV6-6 and TRBJ2-7, with 8 bases aligning to TRBD1. The CDR3 totals 13 residues. V dropped 2 bases and J dropped 4; count of bases not matched to a gene: 1. CDR1 and CDR2 from the germline V gene are MNHNY and SVGAGI (reference sequence). As DNA, the CDR3 is TGTGCCAGCAGTTACGGGACAGGTTACGAGCAGTACTTC. This sequence encodes CASSYGTGYEQYF.

In this sample, this clone turned up a few times. The chain recombines TRBV5-1 with TRBJ1-1; 8 nucleotides match TRBD1. The CDR3 runs to 14 residues. The germline gives CDR1 SGHRS, CDR2 YFSETQ. With 0 bases clipped from V and 4 bases from J, the junction kept 2 bases outside the gene matches. The CDR3 DNA reads TGCGCCAGCAGCTTGGGGGACAGGTCCACTGAAGCTTTCTTT. Amino acids: CASSLGDRSTEAFF. Combining the CDR3 with reference TRBV5-1 and TRBJ1-1 gives the whole variable domain KAGVTQTPRYLIKTRGQQVTLSCSPISGHRSVSWYQQTPGQGLQFLFEYFSETQRNKGNFPGRFSGRQFSNSRSEMNVSTLELGDSALYLCASSLGDRSTEAFFGQGTRLTVV.

This chain links TRBV27 with TRBJ2-7, with D unresolved. This CDR3 is 13 amino acids long. Trimming removed 5 bases from V and 7 bases from J, with 15 bases in between. CDR1 and CDR2 (germline): MNHEY, SMNVEV (reference sequence). The CDR3 DNA reads TGTGCCAGCAGTCCACCTATCTACGGGGAGCAGTACTTC. As protein: CASSPPIYGEQYF.

The rearrangement joins TRBV19 to TRBJ1-5; D call uncertain. CDR1 is LNHDA and CDR2 is SQIVND in the germline V gene (reference sequence). The V gene lost 5 bases and the J gene lost 7 bases, with 9 bases spanning the gap. CDR3 size: 12 residues. For the CDR3, the DNA is TGTGCCAGTAGTCACAGAGGGCAGCCCCAGCATTTT. Translated, it gives CASSHRGQPQHF.

The chain employs TRBV18 and TRBJ2-1; TRBD2 matches at 10 bases. Germline V gene data show CDR1 as KGHSH and CDR2 as LQKENI. The CDR3 spans 14 residues. Trimming removed 4 bases from V and 7 bases from J; junction bases left unmatched: 4. CDR3 protein: CASSQTSGYNEQFF. CDR3 DNA: TGTGCCAGCTCACAGACTAGCGGGTATAATGAGCAGTTCTTC.

This clone was observed a single time. This rearrangement joins TRBV19 to TRBJ1-2, with a tentative D call TRBD1 (5 bases). The V end lost 3 bases, the J end lost 6 bases, and 11 bases lay between the germline ends. Germline V gene lookup returns CDR1 LNHDA and CDR2 SQIVND (reference sequence). The CDR3 loop spans 13 amino acids. The CDR3 nucleotides read TGTGCCAGTAGTATTGGCAGGGCGCATGGCTACACCTTC. It yields the protein CASSIGRAHGYTF.

V usage is TRBV6-4 and J usage is TRBJ2-2; unclear D gene. This CDR3 spans 15 amino acids. V was clipped by 0 bases and J by 0 bases, with 5 bases between them. CDR1 MRHNA and CDR2 SNTAGT come from the germline V gene. CDR3 sequence (DNA): TGTGCCAGCAGTGACTCTGCGGCGAACACCGGGGAGCTGTTTTTT. This gives the protein CASSDSAANTGELFF.

The J gene is TRBJ2-7, the V gene TRBV6-6; no reliable D call. Trimming stripped 5 bases from V and 1 base from J, with 21 bases between. The germline V gene has CDR1 MNHNY and CDR2 SVGAGI (reference sequence). The CDR3 totals 17 residues. The CDR3 loop is CASSRPGANFKSYEQYF. The CDR3 coding sequence is TGTGCCAGCAGTCGGCCGGGTGCCAATTTTAAATCCTACGAGCAGTACTTC.

The chain carries TRBV5-4 and TRBJ1-6; D is ambiguous. The V gene's germline CDR1 is SGHNT and CDR2 YYREEE (reference sequence). V dropped 0 bases and J dropped 6 bases, with 7 bases sitting between them. The CDR3 covers 14 residues. The CDR3 sequence: CASSLERANSPLHF. The CDR3 DNA follows: TGTGCCAGCAGCTTGGAGAGGGCTAATTCACCCCTCCACTTT.

The CDR3: CASRRSYNEQFF. CDR3 in DNA: TGTGCCAGTCGGAGGTCCTACAATGAGCAGTTCTTC. This chain links TRBV6-5 with TRBJ2-1, with D maybe TRBD2 (5 bases). Looked up from germline, CDR1 is MNHEY and CDR2 is SVGAGI. This CDR3 comprises 12 residues. Between the trimmed V and J ends, which lost 9 bases and 1 base, there was a span of 7 bases.

This chain links TRBV5-8 with TRBJ2-1; perhaps TRBD1 as D (6 bases). V was cut by 7 bases and J by 6 bases, with 17 bases left in between. Looked up from germline, CDR1 is SGHTS and CDR2 is YDEGEE. The CDR3 spans 14 residues. Here the CDR3 reads CASLRGGSANEQFF. In DNA, the CDR3 is TGTGCCAGCTTAAGAGGGGGATCGGCCAATGAGCAGTTCTTC.

The chain combines TRBV7-2 with TRBJ1-2; 9 bases line up with TRBD1. V lost 5 bases to trimming and J lost 5 bases; unmatched junction nucleotides: 6. CDR3 length equals 14 residues. Germline V gene sequence: CDR1 SGHTA, CDR2 FQGNSA. CDR3 loop: CASSRGQGGYGYTF. In nucleotides, the CDR3 is TGTGCCAGCAGCAGGGGACAGGGAGGATATGGCTACACCTTC.

A few counts support this clone. This chain joins TRBV27 and TRBJ1-6; perhaps TRBD1 as D (6 bases). The CDR3 covers 15 residues. V lost 5 bases and J 7 bases, leaving 15 bases between the germline ends. CDR1 is MNHEY, CDR2 SMNVEV, per germline (reference sequence). CDR3 in DNA: TGTGCCAGCAGTCCCCGGGGGAGGGGGAATTCACCCCTCCACTTT. Residues: CASSPRGRGNSPLHF.

The chain couples TRBV10-1 to TRBJ1-1, with no clear D. Germline V lookup: CDR1 WNHNN, CDR2 SYGVQD (reference sequence). This CDR3 is 11 amino acids long. V was clipped by 10 bases and J by 5 bases, with 11 bases between them. CDR3 nucleotides: TGCGCCACCTCCAGCGGGACTGAAGCTTTCTTT. Translation: CATSSGTEAFF.

This rearrangement joins TRBV3-1 (or the pseudogene TRBV3-2) to TRBJ2-7; tentative D call: TRBD1 (5 bases). Germline V gene lookup returns CDR1 LGHDT and CDR2 YNNKEL (reference sequence). The CDR3 runs to 13 residues. V was clipped by 0 bases and J by 3 bases, with 6 bases between them. CDR3 region: CASSQDRDYEQYF. The DNA for the CDR3 is TGTGCCAGCAGCCAAGACAGGGACTACGAGCAGTACTTC.

DNA of the CDR3: TGTGCCACCAGCACCGGGACTAGCTCCTACAATGAGCAGTTCTTC. Its translation is CATSTGTSSYNEQFF. This rearrangement joins TRBV27 to TRBJ2-1, with 8 bases matching TRBD2. The CDR3 loop spans 15 amino acids. V gave up 10 bases and J gave up 0 bases; unmatched junction bases: 8. Per germline, CDR1 MNHEY and CDR2 SMNVEV (reference sequence).

This chain uses TRBV15 with TRBJ2-5, with 9 bases that match TRBD1. With 1 base clipped from V and 5 bases from J, the junction kept 5 bases outside the gene matches. CDR1 is LNHNV and CDR2 is YYDKDF in the germline V gene (reference sequence). The length of the CDR3 is 15 residues. CDR3 bases: TGTGCCACCAGCAGAGCGGGACAGGGCCAGGAGACCCAGTACTTC. It encodes CATSRAGQGQETQYF.

The rearrangement links TRBV27 to TRBJ2-1; possibly TRBD2 for D (5 bases). Trimming cost V 2 bases and J 4 bases, with 9 bases left between them. Germline lookup yields CDR1 MNHEY and CDR2 SMNVEV (reference sequence). The CDR3 length is 14 residues. The CDR3 nucleotides are TGTGCCAGCAGTTTACCTAGGACTTACAATGAGCAGTTCTTC. Translated, it gives CASSLPRTYNEQFF.

The chain recombines TRBV5-1 with TRBJ2-2, with 9 positions matching TRBD2. The CDR3 spans 19 residues. The germline V gene has CDR1 SGHRS and CDR2 YFSETQ. V trimming: 2 bases; J trimming: 8 bases; junction bases outside the gene matches: 19. CDR3 DNA: TGCGCCAGCAGCTTTTCGCCGCTAGCGGGACAATTTTTGGCGGGGGAGCTGTTTTTT. Amino acids: CASSFSPLAGQFLAGELFF.

The rearrangement links TRBV6-6 to TRBJ2-5; D remains ambiguous. There are 11 residues in the CDR3. Germline V gene sequence: CDR1 MNHNY, CDR2 SVGAGI (reference sequence). Trimming left V 6 bases short and J 2 bases short, with 4 bases between. The CDR3 protein is CASSRQETQYF. DNA of the CDR3: TGTGCCAGCAGCAGACAAGAGACCCAGTACTTC.

J is TRBJ2-7 and V is TRBV27; 7 positions match TRBD1. V shed 0 bases and J 6 bases; nucleotides not matched to a gene: 17. CDR1 MNHEY and CDR2 SMNVEV come from the germline V gene (reference sequence). This CDR3 comprises 18 residues. CDR3 sequence (DNA): TGTGCCAGCAGTTTATCAGACCGACAGGGATGGGGGATAAGCGAGCAGTACTTC. Amino acid sequence: CASSLSDRQGWGISEQYF.

This chain uses TRBV6-5 with TRBJ2-7; the D gene is possibly TRBD1 (5 bases). The CDR3 consists of 11 residues. Germline CDR1 is MNHEY and CDR2 is SVGAGI. The germline V and J ends were trimmed by 4 bases and 5 bases, with 6 bases remaining between them. The CDR3 nucleotides are TGTGCCAGCAGTTTAGGGGACGAGCAGTACTTC. The encoded protein is CASSLGDEQYF.

The genes are TRBV30 and TRBJ1-1; no reliable D call. CDR1 is GTSNPN and CDR2 is SVGIG in the germline V gene (reference sequence). V was shortened by 1 base and J by 1 base, with 7 bases between the two germline ends. The CDR3 covers 13 residues. CDR3 in amino acids: CAWSGTSNTEAFF. As DNA, the CDR3 is TGTGCCTGGAGTGGGACTTCGAACACTGAAGCTTTCTTT.

This chain links TRBV7-9 with TRBJ2-4, with D possibly matching TRBD2 (5 bases). The CDR3 spans 12 residues. V dropped 5 bases and J dropped 10 bases, with 12 bases sitting between them. CDR1 and CDR2 (germline): SEHNR, FQNEAQ (reference sequence). The CDR3 DNA reads as TGTGCCAGCAGCCCTCGGGGAGATATTCAGTACTTC. It codes for CASSPRGDIQYF.

In nucleotides, the CDR3 is TGTGCCACAAGCCCAGACAAATTTAACACTGAAGCTTTCTTT. Translation gives CATSPDKFNTEAFF. The gene calls are TRBV10-3 and TRBJ1-1; no firm D call. Trimming pared 10 bases from V and 2 bases from J, leaving 17 bases between. Germline CDR1 ENHRY, CDR2 SYGVKD. The CDR3 is 14 amino acids.

J is TRBJ2-7 and V is TRBV19; 11 bases align to TRBD2. The CDR3 loop spans 18 amino acids. Trimming removed 5 bases from V and 0 bases from J; junction bases left unmatched: 12. Per the germline V gene, CDR1 is LNHDA and CDR2 is SQIVND (reference sequence). The CDR3 region has the DNA TGTGCCAGTAGTCCCTCCCCCCTACTAGCGGGGGTCTCCTACGAGCAGTACTTC. Amino acid sequence: CASSPSPLLAGVSYEQYF.